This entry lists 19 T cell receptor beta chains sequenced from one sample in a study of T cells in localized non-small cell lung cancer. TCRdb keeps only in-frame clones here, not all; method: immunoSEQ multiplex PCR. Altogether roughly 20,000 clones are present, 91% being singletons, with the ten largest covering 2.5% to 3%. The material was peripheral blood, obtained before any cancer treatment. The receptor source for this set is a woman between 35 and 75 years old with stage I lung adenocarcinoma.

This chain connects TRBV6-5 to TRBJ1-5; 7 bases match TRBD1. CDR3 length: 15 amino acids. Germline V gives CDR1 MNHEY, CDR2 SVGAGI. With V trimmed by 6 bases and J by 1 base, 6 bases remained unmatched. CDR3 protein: CASSYTGVSNQPQHF. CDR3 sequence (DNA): TGTGCCAGCAGCTACACAGGGGTGAGCAATCAGCCCCAGCATTTT.

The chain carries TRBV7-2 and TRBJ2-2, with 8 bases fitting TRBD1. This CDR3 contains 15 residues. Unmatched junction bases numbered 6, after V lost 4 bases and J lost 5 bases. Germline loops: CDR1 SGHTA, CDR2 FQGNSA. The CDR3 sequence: CASSSMTGVTGELFF. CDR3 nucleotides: TGTGCCAGCAGCTCGATGACAGGGGTAACCGGGGAGCTGTTTTTT.

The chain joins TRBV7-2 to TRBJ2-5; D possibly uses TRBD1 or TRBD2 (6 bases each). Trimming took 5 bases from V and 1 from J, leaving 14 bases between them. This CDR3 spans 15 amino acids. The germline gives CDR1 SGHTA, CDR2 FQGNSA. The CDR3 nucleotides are TGTGCCAGCAGCCCCTTAGGGGGGATCCAAGAGACCCAGTACTTC. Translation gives CASSPLGGIQETQYF.

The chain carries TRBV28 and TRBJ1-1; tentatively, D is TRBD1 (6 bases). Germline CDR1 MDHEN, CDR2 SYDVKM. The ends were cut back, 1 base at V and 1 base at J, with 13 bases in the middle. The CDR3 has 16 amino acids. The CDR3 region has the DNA TGTGCCAGCAGTTTATCATCGGGGGGCACGAACACTGAAGCTTTCTTT. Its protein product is CASSLSSGGTNTEAFF.

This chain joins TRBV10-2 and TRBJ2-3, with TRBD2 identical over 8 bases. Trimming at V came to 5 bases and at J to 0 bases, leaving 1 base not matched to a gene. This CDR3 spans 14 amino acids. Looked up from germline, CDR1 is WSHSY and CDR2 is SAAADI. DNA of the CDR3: TGCGCCAGCAGTCGGGGGGGGAGCACAGATACGCAGTATTTT. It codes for CASSRGGSTDTQYF.

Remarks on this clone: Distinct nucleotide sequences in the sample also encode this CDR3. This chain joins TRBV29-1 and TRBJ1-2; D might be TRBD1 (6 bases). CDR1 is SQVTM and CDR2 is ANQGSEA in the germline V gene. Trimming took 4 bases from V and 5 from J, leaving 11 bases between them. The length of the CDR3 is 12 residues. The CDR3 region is CSVATGVYGYTF. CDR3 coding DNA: TGCAGCGTTGCGACAGGAGTATATGGCTACACCTTC.

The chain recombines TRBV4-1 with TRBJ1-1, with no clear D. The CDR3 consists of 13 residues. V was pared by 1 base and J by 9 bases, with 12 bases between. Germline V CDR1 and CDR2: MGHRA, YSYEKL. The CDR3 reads CASSQVGESKAFF. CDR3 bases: TGCGCCAGCAGCCAAGTCGGAGAGTCTAAAGCTTTCTTT.

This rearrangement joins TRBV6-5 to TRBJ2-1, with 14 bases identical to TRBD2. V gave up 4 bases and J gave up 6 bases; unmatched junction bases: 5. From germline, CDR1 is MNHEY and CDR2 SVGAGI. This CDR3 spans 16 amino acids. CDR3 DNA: TGTGCCAGCAGTTTCACAGGGACTAGCGGGAGCAATGAGCAGTTCTTC. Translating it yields CASSFTGTSGSNEQFF.

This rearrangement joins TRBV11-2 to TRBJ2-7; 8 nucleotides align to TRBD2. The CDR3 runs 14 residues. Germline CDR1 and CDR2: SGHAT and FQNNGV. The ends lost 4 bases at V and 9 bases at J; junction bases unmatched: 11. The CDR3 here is CASSSYLGGGRQYF. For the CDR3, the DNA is TGTGCCAGCAGCTCCTATCTCGGGGGGGGAAGGCAGTACTTC.

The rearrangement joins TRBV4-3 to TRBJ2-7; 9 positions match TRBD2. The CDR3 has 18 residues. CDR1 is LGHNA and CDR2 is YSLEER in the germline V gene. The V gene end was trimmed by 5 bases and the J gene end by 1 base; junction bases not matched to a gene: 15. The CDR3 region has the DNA TGCGCCAGCAGCTACAAGATGGGGAGTAGCGGGGGATCCTACGAGCAGTACTTC. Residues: CASSYKMGSSGGSYEQYF.

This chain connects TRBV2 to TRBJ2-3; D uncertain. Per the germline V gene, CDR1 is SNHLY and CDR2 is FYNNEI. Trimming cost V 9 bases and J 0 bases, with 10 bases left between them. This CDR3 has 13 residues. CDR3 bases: TGTGCCAGACGGGCGGACAGCACAGATACGCAGTATTTT. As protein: CARRADSTDTQYF.

This chain's CDR3 is CASSSSGPGRGGYTF. The CDR3 nucleotides are TGTGCCAGCAGCTCTTCAGGACCGGGACGGGGAGGCTACACCTTC. The chain couples TRBV5-4 to TRBJ1-2, with a weak D call TRBD1 (5 bases). CDR1 is SGHNT and CDR2 is YYREEE in the germline V gene (reference sequence). There are 15 residues in the CDR3. V lost 3 bases, J lost 8 bases, and 20 bases lay in between.

CDR3 in DNA: TGTGCCAGCAGCTTTCTGGCAGGCGGGGGTTCACCCCTCCACTTT. Its translation: CASSFLAGGGSPLHF. The gene calls are TRBV5-6 and TRBJ1-6; TRBD1 is a possible D gene (5 bases). Trimming cost V 2 bases and J 9 bases, with 15 bases left between them. The CDR3 totals 15 residues. Germline V gene data show CDR1 as SGHDT and CDR2 as YYEEEE.

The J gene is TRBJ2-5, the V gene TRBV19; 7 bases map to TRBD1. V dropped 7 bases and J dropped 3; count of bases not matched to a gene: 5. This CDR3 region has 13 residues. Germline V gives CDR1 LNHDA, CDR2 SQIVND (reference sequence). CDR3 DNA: TGTGCCAGTATCGAAACAGGGGAAGAGACCCAGTACTTC. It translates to CASIETGEETQYF.

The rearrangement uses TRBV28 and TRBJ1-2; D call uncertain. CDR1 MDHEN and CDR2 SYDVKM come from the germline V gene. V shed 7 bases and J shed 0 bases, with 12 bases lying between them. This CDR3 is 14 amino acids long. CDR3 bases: TGTGCCAGCACCCTTGACGCAGCTAACTATGGCTACACCTTC. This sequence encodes CASTLDAANYGYTF.

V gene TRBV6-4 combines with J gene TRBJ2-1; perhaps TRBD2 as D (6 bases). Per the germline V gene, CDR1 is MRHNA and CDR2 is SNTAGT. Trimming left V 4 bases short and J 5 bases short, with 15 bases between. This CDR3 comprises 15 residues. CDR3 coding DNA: TGTGCCAGCAGTGCGGACGGGGGAGCCCACAATGAGCAGTTCTTC. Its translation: CASSADGGAHNEQFF.

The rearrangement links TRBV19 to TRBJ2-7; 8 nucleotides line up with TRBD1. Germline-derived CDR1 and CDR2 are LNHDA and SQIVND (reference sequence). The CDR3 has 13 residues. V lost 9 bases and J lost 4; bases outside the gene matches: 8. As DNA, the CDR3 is TGTGCCAGCCCCGGGACAGGCCTTTACGAGCAGTACTTC. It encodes CASPGTGLYEQYF. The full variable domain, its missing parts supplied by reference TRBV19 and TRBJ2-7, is DGGITQSPKYLFRKEGQNVTLSCEQNLNHDAMYWYRQDPGQGLRLIYYSQIVNDFQKGDIAEGYSVSREKKESFPLTVTSAQKNPTAFYLCASPGTGLYEQYFGPGTRLTVT.

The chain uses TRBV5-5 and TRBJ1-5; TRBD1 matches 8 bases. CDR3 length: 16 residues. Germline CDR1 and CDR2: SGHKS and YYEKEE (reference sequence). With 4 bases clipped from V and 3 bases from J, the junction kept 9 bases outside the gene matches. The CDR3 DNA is TGTGCCAGCAGCGACCTGCAGGGGGCCCTCAATCAGCCCCAGCATTTT. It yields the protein CASSDLQGALNQPQHF.

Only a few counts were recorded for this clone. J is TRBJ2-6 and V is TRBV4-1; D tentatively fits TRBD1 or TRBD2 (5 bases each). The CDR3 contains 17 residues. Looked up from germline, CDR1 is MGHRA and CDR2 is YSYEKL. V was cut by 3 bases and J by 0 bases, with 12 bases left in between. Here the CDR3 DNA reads TGCGCCAGCAGCCACACCGGGACCCGCTCTGGGGCCAACGTCCTGACTTTC. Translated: CASSHTGTRSGANVLTF.